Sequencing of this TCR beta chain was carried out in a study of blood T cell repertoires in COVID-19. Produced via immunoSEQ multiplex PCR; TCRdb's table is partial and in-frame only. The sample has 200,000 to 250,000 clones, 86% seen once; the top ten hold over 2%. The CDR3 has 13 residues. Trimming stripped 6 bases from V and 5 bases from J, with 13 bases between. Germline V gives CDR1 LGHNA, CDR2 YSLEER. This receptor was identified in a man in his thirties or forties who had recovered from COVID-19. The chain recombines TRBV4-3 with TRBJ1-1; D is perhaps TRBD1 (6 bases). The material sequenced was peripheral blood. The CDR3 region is CASSSDSGTEAFF. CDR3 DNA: TGCGCCAGCAGTTCGGACAGTGGGACTGAAGCTTTCTTT.